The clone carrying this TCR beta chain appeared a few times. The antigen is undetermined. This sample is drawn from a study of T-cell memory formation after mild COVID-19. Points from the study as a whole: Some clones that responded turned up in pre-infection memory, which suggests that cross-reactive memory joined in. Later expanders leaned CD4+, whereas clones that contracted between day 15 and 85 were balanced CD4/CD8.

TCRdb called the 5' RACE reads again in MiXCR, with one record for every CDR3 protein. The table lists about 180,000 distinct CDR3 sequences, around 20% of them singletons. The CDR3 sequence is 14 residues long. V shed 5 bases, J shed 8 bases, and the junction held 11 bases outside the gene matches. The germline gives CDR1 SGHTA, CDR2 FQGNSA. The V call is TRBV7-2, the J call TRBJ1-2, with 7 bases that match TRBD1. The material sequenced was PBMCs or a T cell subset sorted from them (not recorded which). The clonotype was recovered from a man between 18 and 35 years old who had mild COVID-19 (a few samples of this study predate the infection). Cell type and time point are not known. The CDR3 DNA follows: TGTGCCAGCAGCCCACCCGACAGGGTACGGGGCTACACCTTC. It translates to CASSPPDRVRGYTF.